Presented here are 28 T cell receptor beta chains from one specimen sequenced in a study of shared clonotypes between healthy human individuals. Repertoires were generated with immunoSEQ multiplex PCR, while TCRdb's copy carries only in-frame clones and drops some. This sample has 450,000 to 500,000 clones, with roughly 80% found just once. The sample consisted of PBMCs. The origin of the receptors is a middle-aged woman in good health. Some clones in this sample may be carry-over from other donors' samples.

The V call is TRBV19, the J call TRBJ2-1, with 11 bases fitting TRBD2. Germline V lookup: CDR1 LNHDA, CDR2 SQIVND (reference sequence). This CDR3 is 15 amino acids long. V lost 6 bases, J lost 9 bases, and 10 bases stayed unmatched. CDR3 DNA sequence: TGTGCCAGTAGCCCCGGGGTAGCGGGAGGGGTTGAGCAGTTCTTC. The encoded protein is CASSPGVAGGVEQFF.

This sequence joins TRBV5-1 and TRBJ1-5; D uncertain. V gave up 4 bases and J gave up 5 bases, with 10 bases separating them. The CDR3 extends over 13 amino acids. CDR1 is SGHRS and CDR2 is YFSETQ in the germline V gene. The DNA for the CDR3 is TGCGCCAGCAGCCTACGGTTCGATCAGCCCCAGCATTTT. Translation gives CASSLRFDQPQHF.

This sequence joins TRBV7-6 and TRBJ2-1, with 7 bases fitting TRBD2. This CDR3 is 15 amino acids long. Germline CDR1 reads SGHVS; CDR2 reads FNYEAQ. Losses at the gene ends were 0 bases for V and 4 bases for J; bases not matched to a gene: 3. CDR3 DNA sequence: TGTGCCAGCAGCTTAGCGGCGGGAGCGTACAATGAGCAGTTCTTC. Its protein product is CASSLAAGAYNEQFF.

The chain recombines TRBV6-1 with TRBJ2-3, with D possibly matching TRBD2 (5 bases). The CDR3 has 16 amino acids. The germline V gene encodes CDR1 MNHNS and CDR2 SASEGT. Trimming removed 4 bases from V and 2 bases from J, with 16 bases in between. CDR3 nucleotide sequence: TGTGCCAGCAGTGTCTCACTGGAGCGGTTCACAGATACGCAGTATTTT. As protein: CASSVSLERFTDTQYF.

This clone was recorded once. This chain's CDR3 is CASSSRQGAGANVLTF. In DNA form, the CDR3 reads TGTGCCAGTAGTTCTAGACAGGGTGCTGGGGCCAACGTCCTGACTTTC. The genes are TRBV19 and TRBJ2-6; 7 bases fit TRBD1. V lost 5 bases, J lost 2 bases, and 6 bases stayed unmatched. This CDR3 region has 16 residues. Germline lookup yields CDR1 LNHDA and CDR2 SQIVND (reference sequence).

About this clone: Other DNA sequences in this sample translate to the same CDR3. The chain joins TRBV4-3 to TRBJ2-1; 12 bases align to TRBD2. This CDR3 has 16 amino acids. V lost 4 bases and J lost 3; bases outside the gene matches: 4. Germline CDR1 and CDR2: LGHNA and YSLEER. CDR3 loop: CASSPRLAGDYNEQFF. The CDR3 coding sequence is TGCGCCAGCAGCCCCAGACTAGCGGGGGACTACAATGAGCAGTTCTTC.

The CDR3 sequence is CASSDGDTGELFF. The CDR3 DNA reads TGTGCCAGCAGTGACGGGGACACCGGGGAGCTGTTTTTT. The chain couples TRBV6-4 to TRBJ2-2; D is uncertain. Germline V gene sequence: CDR1 MRHNA, CDR2 SNTAGT. Trimming took 2 bases from V and 3 from J, leaving 4 bases between them. This CDR3 comprises 13 residues.

The chain uses TRBV6-1 and TRBJ2-3, with 7 bases matching TRBD2. CDR3 length equals 13 residues. The trim removed 6 bases at V and 2 bases at J, leaving 2 bases unmatched. Germline lookup yields CDR1 MNHNS and CDR2 SASEGT. Here the CDR3 reads CASSRLATDTQYF. CDR3 in DNA: TGTGCCAGCAGCAGACTAGCCACAGATACGCAGTATTTT.

This clone was observed once. V and J are TRBV28 and TRBJ1-5; possible D gene TRBD1, 6 bases. The germline gives CDR1 MDHEN, CDR2 SYDVKM. This CDR3 has 18 amino acids. V lost 10 bases, J lost 2 bases, and 27 bases lay in between. DNA of the CDR3: TGTGCCATTCAGCCAAGGGGGGCGGGGACATTGGGCAATCAGCCCCAGCATTTT. Its translation is CAIQPRGAGTLGNQPQHF.

This chain joins TRBV7-9 and TRBJ2-5; possible D gene TRBD2, 6 bases. The germline V and J ends were trimmed by 2 bases and 3 bases, with 10 bases remaining between them. Germline CDR1 SEHNR, CDR2 FQNEAQ (reference sequence). This CDR3 region has 14 residues. Written as DNA, the CDR3 is TGTGCCAGCAGCTTATTGACGGGGGAAGAGACCCAGTACTTC. It encodes CASSLLTGEETQYF.

Regarding this clone: A single base separates this from a much larger clone, so it may be a read error. CDR3 bases: TGTGCCAGCAGCTTATCCACCGGGGAGCTGTTTTTT. It specifies CASSLSTGELFF. The V call is TRBV7-9, the J call TRBJ2-2; no clear D gene. The CDR3 loop spans 12 amino acids. The V end was cut by 2 bases, the J end by 4 bases, with 2 bases between. Germline CDR1 SEHNR, CDR2 FQNEAQ (reference sequence). Filled out from reference TRBV7-9 and TRBJ2-2, the complete variable domain reads DTGVSQNPRHKITKRGQNVTFRCDPISEHNRLYWYRQTLGQGPEFLTYFQNEAQLEKSRLLSDRFSAERPKGSFSTLEIQRTEQGDSAMYLCASSLSTGELFFGEGSRLTVL.

The chain couples TRBV7-3 to TRBJ1-5; D remains unclear. The CDR3 runs 13 residues. V was clipped by 1 base and J by 9 bases, with 10 bases between them. Per germline, CDR1 SGHTA and CDR2 FQGTGA. The CDR3 DNA sequence: TGTGCCAGCAGCTTAAACTCGGGTGGGCCCCAGCATTTT. Protein: CASSLNSGGPQHF.

The table lists this clone with a few counts. A far larger clone is only one base removed, so a read error is likely. This chain joins TRBV7-8 and TRBJ2-7; a weak D match, TRBD1 (5 bases). CDR1 and CDR2 (germline): SGHVS, FQNEAQ. Trimming took 6 bases from V and 3 from J, leaving 9 bases between them. CDR3 length equals 12 residues. Here the CDR3 reads CASSRQGYEQYF. The CDR3 DNA follows: TGTGCCAGCAGTCGCCAGGGCTACGAGCAGTACTTC.

The CDR3 spells CASSLGGQGSDTQYF. CDR3 coding DNA: TGTGCCAGCAGTTTAGGGGGACAGGGGTCAGATACGCAGTATTTT. The chain is built from TRBV2 and TRBJ2-3, with 10 bases lining up with TRBD1. This CDR3 is 15 amino acids long. CDR1 and CDR2 from the germline V gene are SNHLY and FYNNEI. J gave up 4 bases and V 5 bases, and 6 bases lay outside the gene matches.

The rearrangement uses TRBV19 and TRBJ1-5; no clear D. V lost 4 bases and J lost 7, with 17 bases in between. The CDR3 sequence is 15 residues long. The germline V gene has CDR1 LNHDA and CDR2 SQIVND (reference sequence). The CDR3 loop reads CASSNAEPVQQPQHF. The CDR3 nucleotides are TGTGCCAGTAGTAACGCGGAGCCCGTTCAACAGCCCCAGCATTTT. The full variable domain, rest sourced from reference TRBV19 and TRBJ1-5, is DGGITQSPKYLFRKEGQNVTLSCEQNLNHDAMYWYRQDPGQGLRLIYYSQIVNDFQKGDIAEGYSVSREKKESFPLTVTSAQKNPTAFYLCASSNAEPVQQPQHFGDGTRLSIL.

As to this clone: A far larger clone is a single base away, which makes a read error likely. V usage is TRBV5-6 and J usage is TRBJ1-5; D is unresolved. CDR1 is SGHDT, CDR2 YYEEEE, per germline. This CDR3 has 13 amino acids. Written as DNA, the CDR3 is TGTGCCAGCAGCTTGGGTACCAATCGGCCCCAGCATTTT. Its protein product is CASSLGTNRPQHF.

The J gene is TRBJ2-5, the V gene TRBV25-1, with 8 bases identical to TRBD1. The CDR3 is 14 amino acids. The ends lost 4 bases at V and 11 bases at J; junction bases unmatched: 12. Looked up from germline, CDR1 is MGHDK and CDR2 is SYGVNS. In DNA form, the CDR3 reads TGTGCCAGCAGTGGAAGATGGACAGGGAGCGTGCAGTACTTC. Residues: CASSGRWTGSVQYF.

CDR3: CASKAVYNAGELFF. The CDR3 region has the DNA TGTGCCAGCAAAGCGGTCTATAACGCCGGGGAGCTGTTTTTT. This sequence joins TRBV2 and TRBJ2-2; weak D call: TRBD2 (5 bases). The CDR3 contains 14 residues. Trimming shortened V by 7 bases and J by 6 bases, and 15 bases separated the two germline ends. Germline CDR1 and CDR2: SNHLY and FYNNEI.

This clone was observed a handful of times. V gene TRBV5-1 combines with J gene TRBJ2-1; TRBD2 agrees at 8 bases. There are 14 residues in the CDR3. The V gene's germline CDR1 is SGHRS and CDR2 YFSETQ. Losses at the gene ends were 5 bases for V and 6 bases for J; bases not matched to a gene: 7. The CDR3 region is CASRGREGFNEQFF. Written as DNA, the CDR3 is TGCGCCAGCAGGGGACGGGAGGGATTCAATGAGCAGTTCTTC.

A note on this clone: This may be a read error: a much more frequent sequence differs by one nucleotide. The chain employs TRBV2 and TRBJ2-3; 10 bases match TRBD1. Germline CDR1 is SNHLY and CDR2 is FYNNEI. The J segment lost 5 bases and the V segment lost 7 bases, leaving 12 bases of the junction unmatched. The CDR3 covers 16 residues. This chain's CDR3 is CASNPQTGGWGDTQYF. As DNA, the CDR3 is TGTGCCAGCAACCCCCAGACAGGGGGCTGGGGAGATACGCAGTATTTT. Based on the CDR3 plus reference TRBV2 and TRBJ2-3, the full variable domain is EPEVTQTPSHQVTQMGQEVILRCVPISNHLYFYWYRQILGQKVEFLVSFYNNEISEKSEIFDDQFSVERPDGSNFTLKIRSTKLEDSAMYFCASNPQTGGWGDTQYFGPGTRLTVL.

This sequence joins TRBV30 and TRBJ2-3; unclear D gene. The ends were cut back, 2 bases at V and 0 bases at J, with 9 bases in the middle. The CDR3 is 14 residues long. Per germline, CDR1 GTSNPN and CDR2 SVGIG (reference sequence). Here the CDR3 reads CAWSRGLSTDTQYF. CDR3 nucleotides: TGTGCCTGGAGTCGTGGGCTTAGCACAGATACGCAGTATTTT.

The gene calls are TRBV19 and TRBJ1-3, with D possibly TRBD1 on 6 matching bases. Germline V gene sequence: CDR1 LNHDA, CDR2 SQIVND (reference sequence). The CDR3 is 13 amino acids. V was clipped by 4 bases and J by 4 bases, with 8 bases between them. The CDR3: CASSTGQGNTIYF. CDR3 nucleotides: TGTGCCAGTAGTACGGGACAAGGAAACACCATATATTTT.

V is TRBV18 and J is TRBJ1-2; D is unresolved. V shed 2 bases and J shed 4 bases, with 11 bases lying between them. The germline V gene has CDR1 KGHSH and CDR2 LQKENI. The CDR3 is 14 residues long. The CDR3 loop is CASSPSGYLYGYTF. The CDR3 DNA follows: TGTGCCAGCTCACCATCGGGTTACCTCTATGGCTACACCTTC.

A word on this clone: Given a far larger clone just one base away, this is likely a sequencing read error. The rearrangement uses TRBV29-1 and TRBJ2-5; 7 bases are shared with TRBD1. The CDR3 consists of 15 residues. CDR1 and CDR2 from the germline V gene are SQVTM and ANQGSEA. After removal of 4 bases from V and 7 bases from J, the junction contained 15 bases not matched to a gene. The CDR3 protein is CSVGPHDRVGGTQYF. Written as DNA, the CDR3 is TGCAGCGTTGGCCCCCATGACAGGGTTGGAGGGACCCAGTACTTC.

This chain links TRBV6-1 with TRBJ2-7, with D perhaps matching TRBD2 (5 bases). The CDR3 runs to 14 residues. Per germline, CDR1 MNHNS and CDR2 SASEGT. V lost 6 bases, J lost 0 bases, and 12 bases lay in between. CDR3 sequence reads: CASSEGGRSYEQYF. DNA of the CDR3: TGTGCCAGCAGCGAGGGCGGGCGCTCCTACGAGCAGTACTTC.

This clone turned up a few times. CDR3 amino acids: CAISQQGINQPQHF. The CDR3 coding sequence is TGTGCCATCTCGCAGCAGGGGATAAATCAGCCCCAGCATTTT. The genes are TRBV7-9 and TRBJ1-5; the D gene is possibly TRBD1 (6 bases). The CDR3 has 14 residues. V lost 10 bases and J lost 4, with 17 bases in between. The germline V gene has CDR1 SEHNR and CDR2 FQNEAQ (reference sequence).

This clone was recorded only once. J is TRBJ2-1 and V is TRBV18; 11 positions match TRBD1. From germline, CDR1 is KGHSH and CDR2 LQKENI. The junction had 11 bases not matched to a gene; V was cut back by 5 bases and J by 8 bases. The CDR3 runs 16 residues. CDR3 in DNA: TGTGCCAGCTCAGCCCCAGGACAGGGGGCGCGGGATGAGCAGTTCTTC. Protein product: CASSAPGQGARDEQFF.

This sequence joins TRBV25-1 and TRBJ2-1; D is possibly TRBD1 or TRBD2 (5 bases each). The CDR3 sequence is 16 residues long. The germline V gene encodes CDR1 MGHDK and CDR2 SYGVNS. V lost 6 bases to trimming and J lost 2 bases, with 17 bases between them. The CDR3 protein is CASSAEGPTAYNEQFF. DNA for the CDR3: TGTGCCAGCAGCGCCGAGGGACCCACCGCCTACAATGAGCAGTTCTTC.